The clone carrying this T cell receptor (beta chain) has more than one count but fewer than ten. Trimming cost V 5 bases and J 2 bases, with 10 bases left between them. CDR1 is SEHNR and CDR2 is FQNEAQ in the germline V gene (reference sequence). This CDR3 contains 13 residues. Adults between roughly 18 and 95 years of age took part from 24 US areas. Donors of Cohort 3 who recovered were those that had two negative PCRs, clearance, or symptom resolution. The sample originates from a study of blood T cell repertoires in COVID-19. Method: immunoSEQ multiplex PCR; TCRdb's copy keeps in-frame clones and lacks some. This table holds roughly 190,000 clones, 75% to 90% found once.

The sequencing input was PBMCs or T cells enriched from blood (not recorded which). This chain joins TRBV7-9 and TRBJ2-7, with D perhaps TRBD2 (6 bases). This clonotype was obtained from a woman aged 18-29 years who had recovered from COVID-19. This CDR3 reads CASSRLGTYEQYF. Here the CDR3 DNA reads TGTGCCAGCAGCCGACTAGGAACCTACGAGCAGTACTTC.